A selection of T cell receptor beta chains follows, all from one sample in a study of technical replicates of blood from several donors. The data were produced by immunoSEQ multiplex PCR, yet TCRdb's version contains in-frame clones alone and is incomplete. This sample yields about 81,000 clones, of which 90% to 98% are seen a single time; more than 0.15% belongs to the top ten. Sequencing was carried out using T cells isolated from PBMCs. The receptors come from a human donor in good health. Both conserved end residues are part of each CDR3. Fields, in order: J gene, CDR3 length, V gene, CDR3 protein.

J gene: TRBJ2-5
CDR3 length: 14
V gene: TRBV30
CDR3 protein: CAWSRTTPQETQYF

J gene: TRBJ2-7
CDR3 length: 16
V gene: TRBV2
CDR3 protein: CASSDLSGGASYEQYF

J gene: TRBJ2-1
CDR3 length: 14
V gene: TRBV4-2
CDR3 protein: CASLRLAGGGEQFF

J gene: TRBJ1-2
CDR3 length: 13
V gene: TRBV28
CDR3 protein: CASSLSRRYGYTF

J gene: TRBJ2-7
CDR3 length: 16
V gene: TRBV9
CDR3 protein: CASSDRTSGDTYEQYF

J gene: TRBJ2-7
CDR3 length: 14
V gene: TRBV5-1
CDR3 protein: CASSLGALSYEQYF

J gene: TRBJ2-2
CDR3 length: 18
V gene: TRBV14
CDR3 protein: CASSQLPGGGGGTGELFF

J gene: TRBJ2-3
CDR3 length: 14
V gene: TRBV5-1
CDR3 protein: CASSFAGLVDTQYF

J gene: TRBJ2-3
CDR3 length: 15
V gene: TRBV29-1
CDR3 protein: CSVDGDRAGLDTQYF

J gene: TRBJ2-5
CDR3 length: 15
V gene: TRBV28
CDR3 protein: CASSNLAGYQETQYF